This T cell receptor (beta chain) derives from a study of cytomegalovirus exposure and HLA in healthy donors. Study observations and caveats: TCR beta sequences numbering roughly 18,000 were associated with HLA alleles at 0.05 false discovery rate in a later analysis.

For this clone: Antigen: not known.

The PCR had 60 Vbeta and 13 Jbeta primers. TCRdb's copy holds only in-frame clones and misses some; the assay was immunoSEQ multiplex PCR. Altogether about 200,000 clones are present, 79% being singletons, with the ten largest covering about 4.6%. CDR3 size: 13 residues. The J segment lost 11 bases and the V segment lost 3 bases, leaving 8 bases of the junction unmatched. Germline V lookup: CDR1 SGHAT, CDR2 FQNNGV. The source is a woman aged 30 to 39 in good health and CMV-seropositive. The chain employs TRBV11-2 and TRBJ1-1, with 8 bases aligning to TRBD1. Sequencing was done on a sample of PBMCs. Written as DNA, the CDR3 is TGTGCCAGCAGCTTGGAACGACAGGGGAGGGCTTTCTTT. As protein: CASSLERQGRAFF.